Detailed here is one T cell receptor beta chain. What it binds is not known. Germline CDR1 reads MNHNS; CDR2 reads SASEGT. This CDR3 spans 12 amino acids. J gave up 8 bases and V 8 bases, and 6 bases lay outside the gene matches. TCRdb passed the 5' RACE reads through MiXCR, listing each CDR3 protein once. The sample has roughly 750,000 distinct CDR3 sequences, 20% to 25% seen once; the top ten hold 4% to 5.5%. The data stem from a study of identical twins. Regarding the study as a whole: Models came in too low on out-of-frame TCR alpha sharing in monozygotic twins.

The same data also contributed to another study, on T cells expressing NK-cell markers.

V and J are TRBV6-1 and TRBJ2-1, with TRBD2 identical over 7 bases. The sequencing input was PBMCs. The TCR originated in a woman in her late teens or twenties in good health. CDR3 in DNA: TGTGCCAGCTGGAAGCGGGGCTATGAGCAGTTCTTC. Translation gives CASWKRGYEQFF.